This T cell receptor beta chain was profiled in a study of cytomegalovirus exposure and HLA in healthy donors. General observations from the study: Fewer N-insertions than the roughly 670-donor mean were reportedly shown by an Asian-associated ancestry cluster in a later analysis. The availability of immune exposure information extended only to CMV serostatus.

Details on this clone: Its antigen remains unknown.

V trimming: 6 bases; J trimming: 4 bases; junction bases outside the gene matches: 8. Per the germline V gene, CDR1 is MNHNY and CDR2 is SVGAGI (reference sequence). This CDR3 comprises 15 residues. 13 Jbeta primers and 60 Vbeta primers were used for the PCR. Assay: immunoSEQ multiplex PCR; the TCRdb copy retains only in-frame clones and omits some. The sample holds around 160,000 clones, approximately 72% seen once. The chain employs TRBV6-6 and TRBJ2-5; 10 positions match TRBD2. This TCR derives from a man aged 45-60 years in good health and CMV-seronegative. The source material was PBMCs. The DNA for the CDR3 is TGTGCCAGCAGGCCGAGCGGGGGGGCCGGAGAGACCCAGTACTTC. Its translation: CASRPSGGAGETQYF.